The rows below give T cell receptor beta chains drawn from one sample of a study of shared clonotypes between healthy human individuals. This table comes from immunoSEQ multiplex PCR, and its TCRdb copy is limited to in-frame clones, with some not included. The table shows under 2.5 million clones, with around 93% occurring only once. Sample: naive CD4+ T cells from PBMCs. The origin of the receptors is a man aged 18 to 35 in good health. Some clones in this sample may be carry-over from other donors' samples. Each CDR3 is given with its conserved first and last residue. A D gene is named only where the DNA matches it firmly. A row's size may be missing; if present it is once, few, many or a size class.

d_gene | j_gene | abundance | v_gene | CDR3aa | CDR3nt
. | TRBJ2-7 | . | TRBV6-1 | CASSHGRHEQYF | TGTGCCAGCAGTCACGGTAGGCACGAGCAGTACTTC
TRBD2 | TRBJ2-5 | . | TRBV7-3 | CASSLELAETQYF | TGTGCCAGCAGCTTAGAACTAGCGGAGACCCAGTACTTC
. | TRBJ2-2 | once | TRBV7-9 | CASSRPNPASTGELFF | TGTGCCAGCAGCCGACCTAATCCAGCCTCTACCGGGGAGCTGTTTTTT
. | TRBJ1-1 | few | TRBV9 | CASSVVSGSNTEAFF | TGTGCCAGCAGCGTAGTGTCGGGCTCGAACACTGAAGCTTTCTTT
. | TRBJ2-3 | . | TRBV6-5 | CASSYFSENTDTQYF | TGTGCCAGCAGTTACTTTTCGGAGAACACAGATACGCAGTATTTT
. | TRBJ1-2 | . | TRBV12-5 | CASGLVPGRGDYGYTF | TGTGCTAGTGGTTTGGTTCCGGGGAGGGGTGACTATGGCTACACCTTC
TRBD2 | TRBJ2-1 | . | TRBV19 | CASRIRTSASSYNEQFF | TGTGCCAGTAGGATTAGAACTAGCGCGAGCTCCTACAATGAGCAGTTCTTC
. | TRBJ1-1 | . | TRBV7-6 | CASSLNRDTEAFF | TGTGCCAGCAGCTTAAACAGGGACACTGAAGCTTTCTTT
TRBD2 | TRBJ2-7 | . | TRBV6-5 | CASSSIRLAGVPEQYF | TGTGCCAGCAGTTCAATAAGACTAGCGGGAGTACCCGAGCAGTACTTC
. | TRBJ1-4 | . | TRBV6-5 | CASSFRPGPKNEKLFF | TGTGCCAGCAGTTTTCGACCCGGGCCCAAAAATGAAAAACTGTTTTTT
TRBD2 | TRBJ2-7 | . | TRBV13 | CASSLGGRAYEQYF | TGTGCCAGCAGCTTAGGAGGGAGGGCCTACGAGCAGTACTTC
TRBD2 | TRBJ2-2 | . | TRBV7-2 | CASSPRAGADTGELFF | TGTGCCAGCAGCCCACGAGCGGGAGCGGACACCGGGGAGCTGTTTTTT
TRBD1 | TRBJ2-5 | . | TRBV11-3 | CASNGQGEETQYF | TGTGCCAGCAACGGGCAGGGGGAAGAGACCCAGTACTTC
. | TRBJ1-3 | . | TRBV19 | CASSPPLGLPGNTIYF | TGTGCCAGTAGTCCGCCCCTAGGGCTGCCTGGAAACACCATATATTTT
. | TRBJ1-3 | . | TRBV7-8 | CASSLGARQFGNTIYF | TGTGCCAGCAGCTTAGGGGCTAGGCAGTTTGGAAACACCATATATTTT
TRBD1 | TRBJ1-6 | . | TRBV6-5 | CASHRRTGVNSPLHF | TGTGCCAGCCACCGGAGGACAGGGGTTAATTCACCCCTCCACTTT
. | TRBJ2-1 | . | TRBV29-1 | CSVDSGSYNEQFF | TGCAGCGTGGACTCCGGGAGCTACAATGAGCAGTTCTTC
TRBD2 | TRBJ2-7 | . | TRBV7-8 | CASSLAPAGGVSEQYF | TGTGCCAGCAGCTTAGCGCCGGCGGGAGGGGTTAGCGAGCAGTACTTC
. | TRBJ2-2 | . | TRBV14 | CASSQDQTTRTGELFF | TGTGCCAGCAGCCAAGATCAGACGACGAGAACCGGGGAGCTGTTTTTT
TRBD1 | TRBJ1-1 | . | TRBV7-2 | CASSDRGRLGTEAFF | TGTGCCAGCAGCGACAGGGGAAGGTTGGGCACTGAAGCTTTCTTT
. | TRBJ1-4 | . | TRBV19 | CASSISGPSNEKLFF | TGTGCCAGTAGTATCTCCGGGCCAAGTAATGAAAAACTGTTTTTT
TRBD2 | TRBJ2-1 | . | TRBV9 | CASSVGGSTYNEQFF | TGTGCCAGCAGCGTAGGCGGGAGTACCTACAATGAGCAGTTCTTC
. | TRBJ1-1 | . | TRBV19 | CASSIGAGTNTEAFF | TGTGCCAGTAGTATTGGGGCAGGGACGAACACTGAAGCTTTCTTT
. | TRBJ2-2 | . | TRBV6-5 | CASSRGLDGELFF | TGTGCCAGCAGCAGGGGTTTGGACGGGGAGCTGTTTTTT
TRBD2 | TRBJ2-1 | . | TRBV28 | CASNFPGTTYNEQFF | TGTGCCAGCAATTTTCCTGGGACTACCTACAATGAGCAGTTCTTC
TRBD2 | TRBJ2-1 | . | TRBV6-6 | CASGTPGLASYNEQFF | TGTGCCAGCGGGACTCCCGGACTAGCATCCTACAATGAGCAGTTCTTC
TRBD2 | TRBJ2-3 | once | TRBV6-1 | CASSEVGLAKGTDTQYF | TGTGCCAGCAGTGAAGTGGGACTAGCGAAAGGCACAGATACGCAGTATTTT
. | TRBJ1-2 | . | TRBV28 | CASTSSPRGYGYTF | TGTGCCAGCACCTCGAGCCCGAGAGGGTATGGCTACACCTTC
TRBD1 | TRBJ2-7 | . | TRBV5-6 | CASSLDRGLSYEQYF | TGTGCCAGCAGCCTTGACAGGGGGCTCTCCTACGAGCAGTACTTC
TRBD1 | TRBJ2-7 | . | TRBV27 | CASSRTGLRYEQYF | TGTGCCAGCAGTCGGACAGGCCTTCGCTACGAGCAGTACTTC
. | TRBJ1-1 | . | TRBV7-3 | CASSNRVGTEAFF | TGTGCCAGCAGCAACAGGGTGGGCACTGAAGCTTTCTTT
. | TRBJ2-7 | . | TRBV5-1 | CASSDGQPSYEQYF | TGCGCCAGCAGCGATGGACAGCCTTCCTACGAGCAGTACTTC
. | TRBJ2-7 | . | TRBV7-2 | CASSLLGHSSYEQYF | TGTGCCAGCAGCTTACTCGGACACAGCTCCTACGAGCAGTACTTC
. | TRBJ2-5 | once | TRBV11-2 | CASRRNFRGARETQYF | TGTGCCAGCAGGCGAAATTTTCGGGGGGCGAGGGAGACCCAGTACTTC
TRBD1 | TRBJ2-4 | . | TRBV19 | CATSQGQGFPSVAKNIQYF | TGTGCCACCTCCCAGGGACAGGGCTTTCCCTCTGTAGCCAAAAACATTCAGTACTTC
TRBD1 | TRBJ2-7 | . | TRBV5-1 | CASSRQTGSSYEQYF | TGCGCCAGCAGCCGACAGACAGGGAGCTCCTACGAGCAGTACTTC